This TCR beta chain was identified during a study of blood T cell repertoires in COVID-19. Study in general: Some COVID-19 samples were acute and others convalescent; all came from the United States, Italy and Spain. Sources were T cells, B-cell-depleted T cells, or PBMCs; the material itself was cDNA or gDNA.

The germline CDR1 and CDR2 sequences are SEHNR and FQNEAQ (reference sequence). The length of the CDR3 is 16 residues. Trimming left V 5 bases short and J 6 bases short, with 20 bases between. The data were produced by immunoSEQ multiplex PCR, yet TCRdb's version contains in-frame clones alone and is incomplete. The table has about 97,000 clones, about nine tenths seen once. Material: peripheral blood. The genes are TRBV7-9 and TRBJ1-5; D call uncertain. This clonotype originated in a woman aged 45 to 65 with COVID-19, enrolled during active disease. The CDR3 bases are TGTGCCAGCAGCCCTAGTTGGACTCTTTCCCCTCAGCCCCAGCATTTT. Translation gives CASSPSWTLSPQPQHF.